These 23 T cell receptor beta chains were all obtained from the same sample, sequenced in a study of shared clonotypes between healthy human individuals. Data came from immunoSEQ multiplex PCR; TCRdb stores just in-frame clones and leaves some out. Of roughly 1 million clones in the sample, 75% to 85% were seen once. Material for sequencing was memory CD4+ T cells from PBMCs. Subset specified: CD45RA-negative fraction. Receptor source: a man between 18 and 29 years old in good health. Some clones in this sample may be carry-over from other donors' samples.

The chain is built from TRBV4-1 and TRBJ2-3; 8 bases match TRBD2. The CDR3 is made up of 17 amino acids. V was pared by 4 bases and J by 4 bases, with 13 bases of the junction left unmatched. The germline V gene has CDR1 MGHRA and CDR2 YSYEKL. CDR3 in amino acids: CASSLPSTGGRADTQYF. For the CDR3, the DNA is TGCGCCAGCAGCCTTCCTAGCACGGGAGGGCGAGCAGATACGCAGTATTTT.

The CDR3 nucleotides are TGTGCCAGCAGTCCCCGGGACAGGGGGCAGTATGAGCAGTTCTTC. Protein sequence: CASSPRDRGQYEQFF. V usage is TRBV7-9 and J usage is TRBJ2-1, with 12 positions matching TRBD1. The CDR3 extends over 15 amino acids. Per the germline V gene, CDR1 is SEHNR and CDR2 is FQNEAQ (reference sequence). Trimming removed 6 bases from V and 8 bases from J; junction bases left unmatched: 8.

V is TRBV5-6 and J is TRBJ2-1; a possible D gene is TRBD1 (6 bases). Trimming stripped 2 bases from V and 5 bases from J, with 17 bases between. The CDR3 totals 16 residues. Per germline, CDR1 SGHDT and CDR2 YYEEEE. The chain's CDR3 is CASSFRTERRDNEQFF. CDR3 coding DNA: TGTGCCAGCAGCTTTAGGACAGAACGGAGAGACAATGAGCAGTTCTTC. The variable domain in full, with the rest retrieved from reference TRBV5-6 and TRBJ2-1, is DAGVTQSPTHLIKTRGQQVTLRCSPKSGHDTVSWYQQALGQGPQFIFQYYEEEERQRGNFPDRFSGHQFPNYSSELNVNALLLGDSALYLCASSFRTERRDNEQFFGPGTRLTVL.

The V call is TRBV10-2, the J call TRBJ2-7; D not certain. The CDR3 runs 12 residues. V lost 6 bases and J 3 bases, leaving 9 bases between the germline ends. Germline CDR1 is WSHSY and CDR2 is SAAADI. The CDR3 is CASRTDGYEQYF. The CDR3 nucleotides read TGCGCCAGCAGGACTGACGGCTACGAGCAGTACTTC.

The chain carries TRBV6-5 and TRBJ1-1, with D maybe TRBD1 (5 bases). This CDR3 contains 16 residues. The germline CDR1 and CDR2 sequences are MNHEY and SVGAGI. Trimming removed 0 bases at V and 5 bases at J, with 16 bases between. This chain's CDR3 is CASSYSRFAGLTEAFF. The DNA of the CDR3 is TGTGCCAGCAGTTACTCGAGGTTTGCAGGGTTGACTGAAGCTTTCTTT.

The CDR3 here is CASAPPWGGKDADTQYF. Written as DNA, the CDR3 is TGTGCCAGCGCCCCGCCCTGGGGGGGGAAGGATGCCGATACGCAGTATTTT. The chain is built from TRBV28 and TRBJ2-3, with 7 bases identical to TRBD2. With 8 bases clipped from V and 6 bases from J, the junction kept 20 bases outside the gene matches. Looked up from germline, CDR1 is MDHEN and CDR2 is SYDVKM. The CDR3 is 17 amino acids.

This clone was detected a few times. This sample includes further DNA sequences coding for the same CDR3. This sequence joins TRBV28 and TRBJ1-6, with a possible D match to TRBD1 (5 bases). Trimming left V 6 bases short and J 1 base short, with 10 bases between. The CDR3 spans 15 residues. Per germline, CDR1 MDHEN and CDR2 SYDVKM. CDR3 sequence: CASRGQGSYNSPLHF. The DNA for the CDR3 is TGTGCCAGCAGGGGTCAGGGTTCCTATAATTCACCCCTCCACTTT.

For this clone: This specimen includes other DNA sequences encoding the same CDR3. The chain joins TRBV5-1 to TRBJ1-5, with no clear D. Trimming removed 0 bases at V and 0 bases at J, with 7 bases between. The CDR3 has 15 amino acids. CDR1 is SGHRS and CDR2 is YFSETQ in the germline V gene. The CDR3 here is CASSLDGDSNQPQHF. CDR3 bases: TGCGCCAGCAGCTTGGATGGAGATAGCAATCAGCCCCAGCATTTT.

The chain joins TRBV29-1 to TRBJ1-2; no definite D call. Germline V gene data show CDR1 as SQVTM and CDR2 as ANQGSEA. The CDR3 covers 12 residues. Deletions cut 0 bases from V and 4 bases from J, with 6 bases between. The CDR3 nucleotides are TGCAGCGTTGAAGATCATTTCTATGGCTACACCTTC. The encoded protein is CSVEDHFYGYTF.

The J gene is TRBJ2-7, the V gene TRBV6-5, with a weak D call TRBD1 (5 bases). CDR1 and CDR2 from the germline V gene are MNHEY and SVGAGI. The CDR3 spans 13 residues. The germline V and J ends were trimmed by 2 bases and 2 bases, with 7 bases remaining between them. CDR3 coding DNA: TGTGCCAGCAGTTACAGGGGAACCTACGAGCAGTACTTC. This codes for CASSYRGTYEQYF.

Note on this clone: The germline gene is not matched at one end of the junction; a read error may be the cause. The V and J genes are TRBV5-4 and TRBJ2-1; tentatively, D is TRBD2 (7 bases). The CDR3 runs to 13 residues. The V gene's germline CDR1 is SGHNT and CDR2 YYREEE (reference sequence). The CDR3 nucleotides read TGTGCCAGCAGCTCGAGGGGGGGCCGAGAGCTGTTCTTC. The encoded protein is CASSSRGGRELFF. The full variable domain, with the rest looked up from reference TRBV5-4 and TRBJ2-1, is ETGVTQSPTHLIKTRGQQVTLRCSSQSGHNTVSWYQQALGQGPQFIFQYYREEENGRGNFPPRFSGLQFPNYSSELNVNALELDDSALYLCASSSRGGRELFFGPGTRLTVL.

The V and J genes are TRBV11-2 and TRBJ2-6; D uncertain. The germline V and J ends were trimmed by 1 base and 0 bases, with 7 bases remaining between them. The CDR3 length is 16 residues. The germline V gene has CDR1 SGHAT and CDR2 FQNNGV. Written as DNA, the CDR3 is TGTGCCAGCAGCTTAGTCGGGCGCTCTGGGGCCAACGTCCTGACTTTC. As protein: CASSLVGRSGANVLTF.

This chain links TRBV10-2 with TRBJ2-7, with a possible D match to TRBD2 (6 bases). Trimming left V 7 bases short and J 2 bases short, with 12 bases between. Germline CDR1 and CDR2: WSHSY and SAAADI. The CDR3 is made up of 13 amino acids. The CDR3, as DNA: TGCGCCAGCAATTCCCCGGGGGCCTACGAGCAGTACTTC. This encodes CASNSPGAYEQYF.

The chain links TRBV6-1 to TRBJ2-1; D might be TRBD2 (6 bases). This CDR3 comprises 15 residues. Trimming took off 4 bases at V and 7 bases at J, with 17 bases between the two ends. CDR1 and CDR2 (germline): MNHNS, SASEGT. Written as DNA, the CDR3 is TGTGCCAGCAGTGTCCAATTAGTGGGAGGAAATGAGCAGTTCTTC. Protein: CASSVQLVGGNEQFF.

This chain connects TRBV28 to TRBJ2-7; D ambiguous. The CDR3 sequence is 12 residues long. Trimming pared 8 bases from V and 0 bases from J, leaving 8 bases between. Germline V gene lookup returns CDR1 MDHEN and CDR2 SYDVKM. The CDR3 coding sequence is TGTGCCAGCTGGAGCAACTCCTACGAGCAGTACTTC. Its translation is CASWSNSYEQYF.

This chain uses TRBV19 with TRBJ1-1; 9 positions match TRBD1. From germline, CDR1 is LNHDA and CDR2 SQIVND (reference sequence). The CDR3 loop spans 14 amino acids. V was clipped by 7 bases and J by 1 base; unmatched bases: 4. The CDR3 protein is CASTKQGANTEAFF. CDR3 sequence (DNA): TGTGCCAGTACCAAACAGGGGGCGAACACTGAAGCTTTCTTT.

As for this clone: This sample also contains other DNA sequences that code for the same CDR3. The V call is TRBV5-6, the J call TRBJ2-3, with D unresolved. The CDR3 has 13 residues. The germline CDR1 and CDR2 sequences are SGHDT and YYEEEE. Trimming shortened V by 0 bases and J by 1 base, and 3 bases separated the two germline ends. The CDR3 is CASSLARTDTQYF. In DNA form, the CDR3 reads TGTGCCAGCAGCTTGGCTCGCACAGATACGCAGTATTTT.

This chain links TRBV7-9 with TRBJ2-1; 8 nucleotides match TRBD1. V gave up 4 bases and J gave up 5 bases; unmatched junction bases: 7. CDR1 and CDR2 from the germline V gene are SEHNR and FQNEAQ (reference sequence). The CDR3 loop spans 15 amino acids. CDR3 in amino acids: CASSSQGAQNNEQFF. The CDR3 DNA follows: TGTGCCAGCAGCTCCCAGGGGGCGCAAAACAATGAGCAGTTCTTC.

In its sample, this clone was seen a few times. The rearrangement joins TRBV11-2 to TRBJ2-3, with D unclear. Trimming stripped 5 bases from V and 4 bases from J, with 13 bases between. The CDR3 consists of 14 residues. The germline CDR1 and CDR2 sequences are SGHAT and FQNNGV. The chain's CDR3 is CASSPGSGADTQYF. The CDR3 nucleotides are TGTGCCAGCAGCCCCGGTAGTGGCGCAGATACGCAGTATTTT.

J is TRBJ2-7 and V is TRBV30, with 7 bases that match TRBD1. V shed 0 bases, J shed 3 bases, and the junction held 11 bases outside the gene matches. The CDR3 has 16 amino acids. The germline V gene has CDR1 GTSNPN and CDR2 SVGIG (reference sequence). CDR3 protein: CAWSVGSGTVGYEQYF. CDR3 nucleotide sequence: TGTGCCTGGAGTGTGGGGTCCGGGACAGTCGGCTACGAGCAGTACTTC.

The CDR3 spells CASSFGGAQETQYF. In nucleotides, the CDR3 is TGTGCCAGCAGCTTTGGGGGGGCCCAAGAGACCCAGTACTTC. The gene calls are TRBV7-6 and TRBJ2-5, with D possibly TRBD2 on 7 matching bases. The CDR3 totals 14 residues. From germline, CDR1 is SGHVS and CDR2 FNYEAQ. Trimming took 3 bases from V and 1 from J, leaving 9 bases between them.

The J gene is TRBJ2-7, the V gene TRBV7-3; a possible D gene is TRBD1 (6 bases). Germline V gene sequence: CDR1 SGHTA, CDR2 FQGTGA. V lost 5 bases and J 5 bases, leaving 13 bases between the germline ends. There are 13 residues in the CDR3. The CDR3 nucleotides read TGTGCCAGCAGCCCCGCCACAGGGAACGAGCAGTACTTC. Translated: CASSPATGNEQYF.

V and J are TRBV20-1 and TRBJ1-2; no firm D call. From germline, CDR1 is DFQATT and CDR2 SNEGSKA (reference sequence). The CDR3 runs to 11 residues. V was pared by 6 bases and J by 7 bases, with 12 bases between. CDR3 nucleotide sequence: TGCAGTGCGGACCTAACGGGTGGCTACACCTTC. Translated, it gives CSADLTGGYTF.